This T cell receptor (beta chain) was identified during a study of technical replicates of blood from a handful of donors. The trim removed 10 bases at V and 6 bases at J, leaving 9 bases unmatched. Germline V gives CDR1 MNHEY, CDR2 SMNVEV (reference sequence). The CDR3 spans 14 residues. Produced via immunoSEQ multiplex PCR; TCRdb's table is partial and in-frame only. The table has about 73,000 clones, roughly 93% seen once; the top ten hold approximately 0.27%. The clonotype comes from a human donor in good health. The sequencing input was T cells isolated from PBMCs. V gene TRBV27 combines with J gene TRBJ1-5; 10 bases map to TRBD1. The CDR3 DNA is TGTGCCACCCGTTGGACAGGGGGAGGTCAGCCCCAGCATTTT. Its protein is CATRWTGGGQPQHF.